This T cell receptor (beta chain) was identified during a study of monozygotic twins with inflammatory bowel disease. CDR1 and CDR2 (germline): LNHDA, SQIVND (reference sequence). The CDR3 is 14 residues long. TCRdb reprocessed the 5' RACE reads, with one entry per CDR3 protein and no DNA. The table counts about 450,000 distinct CDR3 sequences; 2.4% lies in the top ten. This TCR came from a human donor with ulcerative colitis or Crohn's disease, or a healthy co-twin of an affected twin (not recorded which). The chain combines TRBV19 with TRBJ2-2; TCRdb's assignment of TRBD1 cannot be checked, as there is no DNA. Sequenced: blood. CDR3 residues: CASKVRVDTGELFF.